This entry concerns a single T cell receptor beta chain. Its antigen remains unknown. This sample was taken from a study of shared clonotypes between healthy human individuals. Study overall: Donor ages ranged 18 to 49 years: two women, a few men. Study-level findings and limits: Incomplete sequencing of sorted subsets was indicated by rarefaction despite large depth.

The study ran the assay at deep level. Libraries were prepared by immunoSEQ multiplex PCR; TCRdb keeps only in-frame clonotypes and omits some of them. The top ten hold 0.3% of the sample, which has around 600,000 clones, roughly 98% seen once. It was CD45RO-negative cells, positively selected for CCR7, that made up naive CD8 cells, with terminally differentiated effector memory CD45RA+ cells excluded. Participating donors were healthy, HIV-negative adults free of recent acute infections or vaccinations. Germline V gene sequence: CDR1 PRHDT, CDR2 FYEKMQ (reference sequence). Trimming removed 6 bases at V and 5 bases at J, with 8 bases between. There are 11 residues in the CDR3.

The TCR comes from a young man in good health. The chain employs TRBV13 and TRBJ2-7; the D gene is possibly TRBD1 (6 bases). Sequencing input: naive CD8+ T cells sorted from blood. The CDR3 reads CASRQGNEQYF. CDR3 DNA: TGTGCCAGCAGACAGGGTAACGAGCAGTACTTC.